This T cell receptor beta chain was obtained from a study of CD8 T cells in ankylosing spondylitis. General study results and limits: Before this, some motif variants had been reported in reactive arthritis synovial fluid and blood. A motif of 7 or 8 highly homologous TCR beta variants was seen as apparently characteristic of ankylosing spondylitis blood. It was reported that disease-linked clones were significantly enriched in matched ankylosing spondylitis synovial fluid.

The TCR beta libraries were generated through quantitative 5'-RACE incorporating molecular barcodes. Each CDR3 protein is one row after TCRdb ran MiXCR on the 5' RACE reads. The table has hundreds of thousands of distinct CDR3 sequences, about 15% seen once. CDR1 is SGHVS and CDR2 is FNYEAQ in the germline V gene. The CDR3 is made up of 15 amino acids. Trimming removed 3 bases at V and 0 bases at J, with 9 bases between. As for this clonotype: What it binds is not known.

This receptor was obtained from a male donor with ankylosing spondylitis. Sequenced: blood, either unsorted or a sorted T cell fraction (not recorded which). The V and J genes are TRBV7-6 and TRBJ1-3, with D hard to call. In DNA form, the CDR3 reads TGTGCCAGCAGCTTTAGCCGGAACTCTGGAAACACCATATATTTT. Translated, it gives CASSFSRNSGNTIYF.